This T cell receptor (beta chain) was observed in a study of control samples from healthy donors and cancer patients. The repertoire was sequenced with immunoSEQ multiplex PCR; TCRdb's copy has only in-frame clones and lacks some. Among roughly 92,000 clones listed, less than 90% were seen once. The germline gives CDR1 MDHEN, CDR2 SYDVKM. This CDR3 is built from 14 residues. V was clipped by 1 base and J by 4 bases, with 8 bases between them. Sequencing used blood. The clonotype was recovered from a woman aged 55-69 years in good health. This rearrangement joins TRBV28 to TRBJ1-3, with a tentative D call TRBD1 (5 bases). The DNA of the CDR3 is TGTGCCAGCAGTTTATACCAGGGAGGAAACACCATATATTTT. It encodes CASSLYQGGNTIYF.